This T cell receptor beta chain appears in the sequencing data of a study of control samples from healthy donors and cancer patients. Profiling relied on immunoSEQ multiplex PCR, and the TCRdb table lists in-frame clones only, not all of them. The sample has about 220,000 clones; roughly 94% are singletons. This CDR3 is 15 amino acids long. Germline trimming cut 2 bases from V and 9 bases from J; bases unmatched to any gene: 8. The germline V gene has CDR1 SGDLS and CDR2 YYNGEE. The receptor was derived from a man aged 50 or older in good health. The sample was blood. The chain employs TRBV9 and TRBJ1-6, with 7 bases aligning to TRBD1. CDR3 amino acids: CASSVGRGASSPLHF. The CDR3 DNA sequence: TGTGCCAGCAGCGTTGGCAGGGGGGCCAGTTCACCCCTCCACTTT.